This T cell receptor beta chain was sequenced during a study of shared clonotypes between healthy human individuals. Study observations and caveats: Among several donors, about 4.6% of naive CD4 clonotypes were found in common.

Remarks on this clone: Its antigen is currently unknown.

Researchers ran the assay at a deep level. Several immunoSEQ 96-well plates shared each subset's DNA, each plate a replicate. Here immunoSEQ multiplex PCR was the method, and the copy in TCRdb shows in-frame clones only, minus some. The repertoire holds about 1,900,000 clones, around 96% seen once, with roughly 1% in the top ten. The naive CD8 fraction comprised CD45RO-negative cells positively selected for CCR7 and excluded terminally differentiated effector memory CD45RA+ cells. Between the trimmed V and J ends, which lost 7 bases and 7 bases, there was a span of 16 bases. Germline V lookup: CDR1 PRHDT, CDR2 FYEKMQ (reference sequence). The length of the CDR3 is 14 residues.

Source material: naive CD8+ T cells sorted from blood. The clonotype comes from a man younger than 35 in good health. The chain is built from TRBV13 and TRBJ1-4; no clear D gene. CDR3 loop: CASTAGKNSEKLFF. In DNA form, the CDR3 reads TGTGCCAGCACCGCCGGAAAGAACAGTGAAAAACTGTTTTTT. The whole variable domain, filled in from reference TRBV13 and TRBJ1-4, reads AAGVIQSPRHLIKEKRETATLKCYPIPRHDTVYWYQQGPGQDPQFLISFYEKMQSDKGSIPDRFSAQQFSDYHSELNMSSLELGDSALYFCASTAGKNSEKLFFGSGTQLSVL.